These 2 T cell receptor beta chains share one sample of origin, sequenced in a study of control samples from healthy donors and cancer patients. TCRdb's copy holds only in-frame clones and misses some; the assay was immunoSEQ multiplex PCR. Found here are 150,000 to 160,000 clones, 85% to 95% of them singletons; the top ten hold around 6.1%. Sequenced: blood. These receptors all stem from a man in his forties in good health.

The J gene is TRBJ1-1, the V gene TRBV3-1 (or the pseudogene TRBV3-2), with D possibly matching TRBD1 (6 bases). The V end lost 0 bases, the J end lost 11 bases, and 19 bases lay between the germline ends. The CDR3 runs 15 residues. CDR1 and CDR2 (germline): LGHDT, YNNKEL (reference sequence). This chain's CDR3 is CASSQERSRARGAFF. The DNA for the CDR3 is TGTGCCAGCAGCCAAGAGCGGTCTCGGGCGAGGGGGGCTTTCTTT.

This clone occurred once. The chain links TRBV18 to TRBJ1-4, with TRBD1 as a possible D gene (5 bases). The V gene lost 4 bases and the J gene lost 0 bases, with 15 bases spanning the gap. CDR3 length: 17 residues. Per germline, CDR1 KGHSH and CDR2 LQKENI. The CDR3 DNA is TGTGCCAGCTCACTTACCAGGGTATCTACAACTAATGAAAAACTGTTTTTT. Its protein product is CASSLTRVSTTNEKLFF. The full variable domain, completed using reference TRBV18 and TRBJ1-4, is NAGVMQNPRHLVRRRGQEARLRCSPMKGHSHVYWYRQLPEEGLKFMVYLQKENIIDESGMPKERFSAEFPKEGPSILRIQQVVRGDSAAYFCASSLTRVSTTNEKLFFGSGTQLSVL.